This is a list of T cell receptor beta chains from one sample in a study of shared clonotypes between healthy human individuals. The repertoire was sequenced with immunoSEQ multiplex PCR; TCRdb's copy has only in-frame clones and lacks some. The sample consists of over 2 million clones, over 85% of them appearing once. The specimen was naive CD8+ T cells sorted from blood. Receptor source: a man aged 18 to 30 in good health. Both conserved end residues are part of each CDR3. The D gene is left open where the match is weak. Rows may omit the clone size; those that give it use once, few, many or a size class.

abundance	v_gene	d_gene	j_gene	CDR3nt	CDR3aa
NA	TRBV6-5	NA	TRBJ2-3	TGTGCCAGTAGGAGGCTCAGCACAGATACGCAGTATTTT	CASRRLSTDTQYF
NA	TRBV27	TRBD1	TRBJ1-2	TGTGCCAGCAGTCCCGGGACAGGGGATATCTATGGCTACACCTTC	CASSPGTGDIYGYTF
once	TRBV5-1	TRBD1	TRBJ1-1	TGCGCCAGCAGGAACCTCTCGGGACAGGGGTATTCCGCTGAAGCTTTCTTT	CASRNLSGQGYSAEAFF
NA	TRBV11-2	NA	TRBJ1-1	TGTGCCAGCAGCTCCCGGGGGGGAACTGAAGCTTTCTTT	CASSSRGGTEAFF
NA	TRBV27	TRBD1	TRBJ1-1	TGTGCCAGCAGTCCAGGGACAGGAGGGGAACCCCACACTGAAGCTTTCTTT	CASSPGTGGEPHTEAFF
NA	TRBV29-1	TRBD2	TRBJ2-7	TGCAGCGTGAGTAGCGGGAGTGGTGGCTACGAGCAGTACTTC	CSVSSGSGGYEQYF
NA	TRBV19	NA	TRBJ2-7	TGTGCCAGTAGTACCGCTAGCGCCTACGAGCAGTACTTC	CASSTASAYEQYF
once	TRBV11-2	TRBD2	TRBJ2-3	TGTGCCAGCAGCCCGCTAGCGGGAGGCACAGATACGCAGTATTTT	CASSPLAGGTDTQYF
NA	TRBV5-5	TRBD1	TRBJ1-2	TGTGCCAGCAGCTCAACAGGGGGTAGTATGGGTGGCTACACCTTC	CASSSTGGSMGGYTF
NA	TRBV7-2	TRBD1	TRBJ2-7	TGTGCCAGCACCCCGGGACAGGGGTACGAGCAGTACTTC	CASTPGQGYEQYF
NA	TRBV29-1	NA	TRBJ2-7	TGCAGCGTTGAAGATTTTGGCCAGTCTCCTAACGAGCAGTACTTC	CSVEDFGQSPNEQYF
NA	TRBV5-4	NA	TRBJ2-7	TGTGCCAGCAGCTTCCGGGGGGCAGAAGAGCAGTACTTC	CASSFRGAEEQYF
NA	TRBV7-9	TRBD2	TRBJ2-3	TGTGCCAGCAGTCAAGGTACGGGACTAGAATCAGATACGCAGTATTTT	CASSQGTGLESDTQYF
NA	TRBV6-6	NA	TRBJ2-7	TGTGCCAGCAGCTTAACTTCGGGGGCCTACGAGCAGTACTTC	CASSLTSGAYEQYF
NA	TRBV6-1	TRBD1	TRBJ2-5	TGTGCCAGCAGTGAGACAGGGGAAGGTTTGGAGACCCAGTACTTC	CASSETGEGLETQYF
NA	TRBV4-3	TRBD2	TRBJ2-1	TGCGCCAGCAGCCAAGATACTAGCGGAGGTTTAGGATACAATGAGCAGTTCTTC	CASSQDTSGGLGYNEQFF
once	TRBV7-9	TRBD2	TRBJ2-5	TGTGCCAGCAGCTTAGTTGGACTAGCAGAAGAGACCCAGTACTTC	CASSLVGLAEETQYF
NA	TRBV27	TRBD1	TRBJ1-4	TGTGCCAGCAGTTTATTACCACAGGGGGCTTCAACTAATGAAAAACTGTTTTTT	CASSLLPQGASTNEKLFF
NA	TRBV7-9	TRBD2	TRBJ2-7	TGTGCCAGCAGCGGGGGGACTAGCGGGAGCTACGAGCAGTACTTC	CASSGGTSGSYEQYF
once	TRBV28	NA	TRBJ1-2	TGTGCCAGCAGTCGTAACTTCGGTGGCTCCTATGGCTACACCTTC	CASSRNFGGSYGYTF
NA	TRBV25-1	NA	TRBJ1-1	TGTGCCAGCAGGGAGACAGGGAACACTGAAGCTTTCTTT	CASRETGNTEAFF
NA	TRBV7-9	NA	TRBJ2-3	TGTGCCAGCAGTCCCACAGATACGCAGTATTTT	CASSPTDTQYF
NA	TRBV14	NA	TRBJ2-3	TGTGCCAGCACGATAGGATTGGGTACGCAGTATTTT	CASTIGLGTQYF
NA	TRBV7-9	NA	TRBJ2-3	TGTGCCAGCAGCGCCGGCTCAGTGAGCACAGATACGCAGTATTTT	CASSAGSVSTDTQYF
NA	TRBV2	NA	TRBJ1-2	TGTGCCAGCCTTGAGACAGACTCCTATGGCTACACCTTC	CASLETDSYGYTF
NA	TRBV4-1	NA	TRBJ2-7	TGCGCCAGCAGCCAAGATTTAGGTTGGGACGAGCAGTACTTC	CASSQDLGWDEQYF
NA	TRBV29-1	TRBD1	TRBJ2-7	TGCAGCGTTGAAGCCGGACAGGGGGTAGAGCAGTACTTC	CSVEAGQGVEQYF
NA	TRBV4-3	TRBD1	TRBJ1-6	TGCGCCAGCAGCCTGAGAATAGGACAGGGGAGCTCCTATAATTCACCCCTCCACTTT	CASSLRIGQGSSYNSPLHF